The clone carrying this TCR beta chain has ten or more counts. Its target is not known. TCRdb ran MiXCR on the 5' RACE reads and lists one entry per CDR3 protein. The sample has roughly 260,000 distinct CDR3 sequences; 7.5% are singletons. This record belongs to a study of identical twins. V was clipped by 1 base and J by 5 bases; unmatched bases: 4. The CDR3 loop spans 14 amino acids. CDR1 and CDR2 from the germline V gene are MDHEN and SYDVKM. General study findings and limits: Its conclusions, products of cross-sectional statistical analysis, did not come from following the same donors. Compared with unrelated sharing, twin-shared out-of-frame alpha sequences had more low-probability sequences.

These data were likewise used in another study, on yellow fever vaccine responses in identical twins. This second report adds: Twins reportedly had a vaccine T cell response that seemed partly convergent, partly personalized.

Material for sequencing was CD8+ T cells sorted from blood. The receptor comes from a woman in her late teens or twenties in good health. The gene calls are TRBV28 and TRBJ1-2, with 7 bases aligning to TRBD1. CDR3 region: CASSLSGGVYGYTF. In nucleotides, the CDR3 is TGTGCCAGCAGTTTATCAGGGGGGGTTTATGGCTACACCTTC.